The clone carrying this T cell receptor (beta chain) occurred a few times. Its antigen is undetermined. The sample's time point: patch test 1, 2 weeks after DPC sensitization. Treatment reported: therapeutic diphenylcyclopropenone sensitization with weekly scalp DPC. Only after blood had been drawn was each patch test applied. This specimen belongs to a study of human T cells and chemical hapten exposure. Overall study findings and caveats: Expanded TCRs produced significantly more large CDR3 similarity clusters than controls did.

TCRdb itself ran the RACE reads through MiXCR, one entry per CDR3 protein. This table has some 200,000 distinct CDR3 sequences, about 22% appearing once. This CDR3 spans 12 amino acids. The V end lost 3 bases, the J end lost 8 bases, and 10 bases lay between the germline ends. This clonotype originated in a woman aged 50 to 60 with alopecia areata. Some clones in this sample may be carry-over from other donors' samples. Here the sequenced sample was whole blood, taken in connection with sensitization to the hapten diphenylcyclopropenone (DPC). The chain employs TRBV12-3 or TRBV12-4 and TRBJ1-2; D is ambiguous. Here the CDR3 reads CASSFHSYGYTF. DNA for the CDR3: TGTGCCAGCAGTTTTCACAGCTACGGCTACACCTTC.